Following are 23 T cell receptor beta chains from one sample sequenced in a study of T cells after yellow fever vaccination. One entry per CDR3 protein results from TCRdb running MiXCR on the 5' RACE reads. The sample lists a few hundred thousand distinct CDR3 sequences, about 4% occurring once. Material: PBMCs, obtained 5 days after the yellow fever booster vaccination. The receptor source for this set is a man younger than 30 who received the YFV17D yellow fever vaccine.

This clonotype was recorded a few times. The chain couples TRBV6-2 or TRBV6-3 to TRBJ1-4; 7 positions match TRBD1. Germline assignment: CDR1 MNHEY and CDR2 SVGEGT. The V segment lost 6 bases and the J segment 4 bases; nucleotides outside the gene matches: 5. The CDR3 extends over 14 amino acids. In DNA, the CDR3 is TGTGCCAGCAGCAAGACAGGGAGTAATGAAAAACTGTTTTTT. Encoded protein: CASSKTGSNEKLFF.

This clonotype showed up just a few times. This rearrangement joins TRBV5-1 to TRBJ1-2, with 7 positions matching TRBD1. The CDR3 contains 16 residues. The germline V gene has CDR1 SGHRS and CDR2 YFSETQ. The V gene end was trimmed by 4 bases and the J gene end by 8 bases; junction bases not matched to a gene: 17. CDR3 bases: TGCGCCAGCAGCGGGGCCCCGGGACAGACTATGTCGGGCTACACCTTC. This translates into CASSGAPGQTMSGYTF. The full variable domain, in which reference TRBV5-1 and TRBJ1-2 provide the parts outside the CDR3, is KAGVTQTPRYLIKTRGQQVTLSCSPISGHRSVSWYQQTPGQGLQFLFEYFSETQRNKGNFPGRFSGRQFSNSRSEMNVSTLELGDSALYLCASSGAPGQTMSGYTFGSGTRLTVV.

This clonotype was seen only a few times. This chain links TRBV5-4 with TRBJ2-2, with 9 bases that match TRBD1. The CDR3 has 15 amino acids. Germline CDR1 SGHNT, CDR2 YYREEE (reference sequence). V was pared by 0 bases and J by 4 bases, with 1 base of the junction left unmatched. The CDR3 loop reads CASSLGGQGTGELFF. The CDR3 nucleotides read TGTGCCAGCAGCTTGGGGGGACAGGGCACCGGGGAGCTGTTTTTT.

This clonotype was seen many times. The chain employs TRBV5-1 and TRBJ2-5; D not resolved. Germline CDR1 SGHRS, CDR2 YFSETQ. V dropped 4 bases and J dropped 5 bases, with 18 bases sitting between them. CDR3 length: 15 residues. The CDR3 region is CASSLTFGPGETQYF. Here the CDR3 DNA reads TGCGCCAGCAGCCTTACCTTCGGGCCCGGGGAGACCCAGTACTTC.

This chain joins TRBV7-8 and TRBJ2-6; TRBD2 is a possible D gene (7 bases). Per the germline V gene, CDR1 is SGHVS and CDR2 is FQNEAQ. The CDR3 spans 16 residues. The V end was cut by 8 bases, the J end by 2 bases, with 16 bases between. For the CDR3, the DNA is TGTGCCAGCGCCCCGGGGGGCGTAGCTGGGGCCAACGTCCTGACTTTC. It specifies CASAPGGVAGANVLTF.

The chain links TRBV20-1 to TRBJ2-3, with D unclear. CDR1 DFQATT and CDR2 SNEGSKA come from the germline V gene (reference sequence). There are 14 residues in the CDR3. V was shortened by 0 bases and J by 2 bases, with 9 bases between the two germline ends. This CDR3 reads CSARDVGNTDTQYF. The DNA of the CDR3 is TGCAGTGCTAGAGATGTAGGTAACACAGATACGCAGTATTTT.

This clonotype was detected a few times. The CDR3: CASNWTPYQPQHF. The CDR3, as DNA: TGTGCCAGCAATTGGACACCCTATCAGCCCCAGCATTTT. The J gene is TRBJ1-5, the V gene TRBV6-4, with D tentatively TRBD1 (5 bases). The CDR3 contains 13 residues. CDR1 is MRHNA, CDR2 SNTAGT, per germline. The germline V and J ends were trimmed by 7 bases and 5 bases, with 12 bases remaining between them.

This sequence joins TRBV10-3 and TRBJ1-4; D gene ambiguous. The CDR3 is 12 residues long. CDR1 and CDR2 (germline): ENHRY, SYGVKD. Trimming pared 2 bases from V and 8 bases from J, leaving 6 bases between. CDR3 nucleotide sequence: TGTGCCATCAGTGAGACGCCCGAAAAACTGTTTTTT. It codes for CAISETPEKLFF.

This clonotype was seen a few times. The chain recombines TRBV12-3 or TRBV12-4 with TRBJ1-1; 8 nucleotides line up with TRBD1. J lost 5 bases, V lost 5 bases, and 10 bases had no gene match. The CDR3 has 15 residues. The CDR3 spells CASSPGQGLGTEAFF. The CDR3 DNA sequence: TGTGCCAGCAGTCCCGGACAGGGTTTAGGAACTGAAGCTTTCTTT.

The sample holds a few counts of this clonotype. The chain joins TRBV13 to TRBJ2-1, with 10 bases fitting TRBD2. V shed 5 bases and J 5 bases; nucleotides not matched to a gene: 12. Germline V gene sequence: CDR1 PRHDT, CDR2 FYEKMQ (reference sequence). This CDR3 spans 17 amino acids. The DNA for the CDR3 is TGTGCCAGCAGCCTTCGTCTAGCGGGGGAGCCAAACAATGAGCAGTTCTTC. Amino acids: CASSLRLAGEPNNEQFF.

This clonotype was recorded many times. This chain uses TRBV18 with TRBJ2-3; 9 bases line up with TRBD2. Germline CDR1 is KGHSH and CDR2 is LQKENI. The CDR3 loop spans 14 amino acids. The trim removed 8 bases at V and 3 bases at J, leaving 6 bases unmatched. The CDR3 reads CASSPAGGTDTQYF. The DNA of the CDR3 is TGTGCCAGCAGCCCCGCGGGAGGGACAGATACGCAGTATTTT.

This clonotype was counted once. V gene TRBV11-1 combines with J gene TRBJ2-1; no definite D call. The CDR3 runs to 15 residues. The V end lost 1 base, the J end lost 2 bases, and 9 bases lay between the germline ends. The germline V gene encodes CDR1 SGHAT and CDR2 FQDESV (reference sequence). CDR3 region: CASSLVEQAYNEQFF. CDR3 DNA: TGTGCCAGCAGCTTAGTGGAGCAGGCCTACAATGAGCAGTTCTTC.

In its sample, this clonotype was seen a few times. The chain has TRBV7-9 and TRBJ2-1; D may be TRBD2 (5 bases). From germline, CDR1 is SEHNR and CDR2 FQNEAQ (reference sequence). V shed 5 bases and J shed 6 bases, with 26 bases lying between them. The CDR3 length is 18 residues. As DNA, the CDR3 is TGTGCCAGCAGCCCCGGGGTAATGGTCAGTAGCCGCATCAATGAGCAGTTCTTC. This codes for CASSPGVMVSSRINEQFF. Based on the CDR3 plus reference TRBV7-9 and TRBJ2-1, the full variable domain is DTGVSQNPRHKITKRGQNVTFRCDPISEHNRLYWYRQTLGQGPEFLTYFQNEAQLEKSRLLSDRFSAERPKGSFSTLEIQRTEQGDSAMYLCASSPGVMVSSRINEQFFGPGTRLTVL.

Only a few counts were recorded for this clonotype. V and J are TRBV10-3 and TRBJ2-7; TRBD1 matches 8 bases. Germline CDR1 is ENHRY and CDR2 is SYGVKD. The CDR3 contains 14 residues. The V segment lost 5 bases and the J segment 2 bases; nucleotides outside the gene matches: 5. The chain's CDR3 is CAISPRTGPYEQYF. DNA of the CDR3: TGTGCCATCAGTCCCAGGACAGGGCCCTACGAGCAGTACTTC.

In this sample, this clonotype turned up many times. This chain links TRBV5-1 with TRBJ1-1; unclear D gene. This CDR3 is 12 amino acids long. Germline V CDR1 and CDR2: SGHRS, YFSETQ. V was clipped by 3 bases and J by 6 bases, with 9 bases between them. The CDR3 spells CASSSSLAEAFF. The CDR3 DNA is TGCGCCAGCAGCTCGAGCCTCGCTGAAGCTTTCTTT.

This clonotype occurred a few times. CDR3 sequence reads: CASSLGAKPQHF. CDR3 nucleotides: TGTGCCAGCAGTTTGGGAGCGAAGCCCCAGCATTTT. V gene TRBV28 combines with J gene TRBJ1-5; no firm D call. The CDR3 extends over 12 amino acids. The V and J ends lost 3 bases and 8 bases respectively, with 8 bases between them. The germline V gene has CDR1 MDHEN and CDR2 SYDVKM.

The gene calls are TRBV3-2 and TRBJ2-1; TRBD1 is taken as the D call from the table, unchecked against the DNA. TRBV3-2 is noted as a pseudogene. The CDR3 sequence is 16 residues long. CDR3 amino acids: CASSRRLAGPYNEQFF. The CDR3 nucleotides read TGTGCCAGCAGCCGCCGCTTGGCGGGGCCTTACAATGAGCAGTTCTTC.

V gene TRBV5-6 combines with J gene TRBJ1-5; D gene unclear. V lost 5 bases and J lost 2, with 14 bases in between. Looked up from germline, CDR1 is SGHDT and CDR2 is YYEEEE. The CDR3 is 15 amino acids. The CDR3 coding sequence is TGTGCCAGCAGTGTTTTGGGCGGTGGCAATCAGCCCCAGCATTTT. It is translated as CASSVLGGGNQPQHF.

This clonotype came up many times. The chain has TRBV7-9 and TRBJ2-1; 12 bases map to TRBD2. The CDR3 length is 15 residues. CDR1 and CDR2 (germline): SEHNR, FQNEAQ (reference sequence). The V and J ends lost 7 bases and 4 bases, in that order; junction bases with no gene match: 5. The CDR3 DNA follows: TGTGCCAGCACCCTAGCGGGGGGGCAGTACAATGAGCAGTTCTTC. Protein: CASTLAGGQYNEQFF.

This clonotype was observed a few times. The V and J genes are TRBV6-6 and TRBJ1-5; the D gene is possibly TRBD1 (6 bases). This CDR3 is 14 amino acids long. Trimming removed 5 bases at V and 4 bases at J, with 12 bases between. The germline CDR1 and CDR2 sequences are MNHNY and SVGAGI (reference sequence). Here the CDR3 reads CASSDTGWNQPQHF. CDR3 bases: TGTGCCAGCAGTGATACAGGGTGGAATCAGCCCCAGCATTTT.

This clonotype was observed many times. J is TRBJ1-5 and V is TRBV24-1; the D is unclear. Germline assignment: CDR1 KGHDR and CDR2 SFDVKD. The CDR3 loop spans 12 amino acids. V gave up 6 bases and J gave up 7 bases, with 9 bases separating them. The CDR3 protein is CATSIAGQPQHF. Here the CDR3 DNA reads TGTGCCACCAGTATCGCGGGCCAGCCCCAGCATTTT.

The chain recombines TRBV4-2 with TRBJ1-1; D call uncertain. This CDR3 is 15 amino acids long. V was pared by 0 bases and J by 4 bases, with 12 bases between. CDR1 and CDR2 (germline): LGHNA, YNFKEQ. The CDR3 reads CASSQEVRRSTEAFF. In DNA form, the CDR3 reads TGTGCCAGCAGCCAAGAGGTCAGGAGATCCACTGAAGCTTTCTTT.

The rearrangement uses TRBV12-3 or TRBV12-4 and TRBJ2-5, with unresolved D. There are 14 residues in the CDR3. V was pared by 4 bases and J by 1 base, with 10 bases between. DNA of the CDR3: TGTGCCAGCAGTTATAACAGCGTCCAAGAGACCCAGTACTTC. Protein sequence: CASSYNSVQETQYF.